This T cell receptor (beta chain) was profiled in a study of technical replicates of blood from four donors. The assay was immunoSEQ multiplex PCR, and TCRdb's table has in-frame clones only and misses some. In the table there are more than 65,000 clones, 80% to 95% of which are singletons. The CDR3 is made up of 16 amino acids. The germline gives CDR1 KGHSH, CDR2 LQKENI. The V gene end was trimmed by 3 bases and the J gene end by 3 bases; junction bases not matched to a gene: 10. Input material: T cells isolated from PBMCs. This receptor was taken from a human donor in good health. This chain uses TRBV18 with TRBJ1-1; 7 bases line up with TRBD1. The CDR3 loop is CASSPLVLTGDTEAFF. CDR3 nucleotide sequence: TGTGCCAGCTCACCGCTGGTCTTAACAGGGGACACTGAAGCTTTCTTT.